A single sample is the source of the 14 T cell receptor beta chains below, sequenced in a study of vaccination and CD4 T cells after COVID-19. With the Oncomine TCR Beta short-read assay, DNA from cultured CD4+ T cells was sequenced. TCRdb reprocessed the PCR reads via MiXCR and lists one record per CDR3 protein. The top ten hold about 35% of the sample, which has about 4,900 distinct CDR3 sequences, 25% to 30% seen once. Their antigens remain unidentified. Treatment denoted: approximately 9-day PBMC culture with coronavirus spike peptide pools or control peptides (ViraFEST assay). From the unexposed donor, CD4+ T cells were collected ahead of the COVID-19 pandemic (2011-2018). Sequenced input: CD4+ T cells from blood, cultured in vitro. These receptors were taken from a human donor in good health.

This clonotype is categorized as medium-sized. The chain links TRBV7-2 to TRBJ1-2; TRBD1 is a possible D gene (6 bases). V was clipped by 1 base and J by 7 bases, with 13 bases between them. Germline assignment: CDR1 SGHTA and CDR2 FQGNSA. The CDR3 covers 14 residues. CDR3 in amino acids: CASSLGYREGGYTF. The DNA of the CDR3 is TGTGCCAGCAGCTTAGGGTACAGGGAGGGTGGCTACACCTTC.

The rearrangement joins TRBV10-3 to TRBJ2-5; TRBD1 matches at 9 bases. V was clipped by 2 bases and J by 4 bases; unmatched bases: 8. The germline gives CDR1 ENHRY, CDR2 SYGVKD. This CDR3 has 16 residues. The CDR3 spells CAISEGEGQGVETQYF. CDR3 nucleotides: TGTGCCATCAGTGAGGGCGAGGGACAGGGAGTAGAGACCCAGTACTTC.

This clonotype was recorded only once. This sequence joins TRBV7-9 and TRBJ1-4; 8 bases match TRBD1. V lost 5 bases and J lost 5; bases outside the gene matches: 4. The CDR3 length is 14 residues. The germline V gene has CDR1 SEHNR and CDR2 FQNEAQ (reference sequence). CDR3 sequence (DNA): TGTGCCAGCAGCCTTCGACAGGGGAATGAAAAACTGTTTTTT. It encodes CASSLRQGNEKLFF.

The chain combines TRBV20-1 with TRBJ2-3; D is possibly TRBD2 (6 bases). This CDR3 has 15 amino acids. Per germline, CDR1 DFQATT and CDR2 SNEGSKA (reference sequence). With 5 bases removed from V and 1 base from J, the gap between germline ends came to 16 bases. Here the CDR3 DNA reads TGCAGTGCTTCCTCCGCGGGGATAGGCACAGATACGCAGTATTTT. Amino acids: CSASSAGIGTDTQYF.

This clonotype was counted between two and nine times. The chain is built from TRBV14 and TRBJ1-1; maybe TRBD1 (6 bases). The CDR3 contains 15 residues. Germline values: CDR1 SGHDN, CDR2 FVKESK. Trimming cost V 4 bases and J 0 bases, with 12 bases left between them. CDR3 in DNA: TGTGCCAGCAGCCCAGCAGGGGCTCTGAACACTGAAGCTTTCTTT. Protein product: CASSPAGALNTEAFF.

The chain employs TRBV12-3 or TRBV12-4 and TRBJ2-7, with no clear D. CDR3 size: 13 residues. V shed 6 bases and J shed 3 bases, with 12 bases lying between them. CDR3 sequence reads: CASRPAISYEQYF. CDR3 in DNA: TGTGCCAGCAGACCAGCAATCAGCTACGAGCAGTACTTC.

This clonotype was seen more than once but under ten times. The V call is TRBV6-5, the J call TRBJ2-7; D is undetermined. In germline, CDR1 is MNHEY, CDR2 SVGAGI. V lost 2 bases and J lost 6, with 11 bases in between. CDR3 size: 13 residues. Written as DNA, the CDR3 is TGTGCCAGCAGTTACCCCGCCCTTGGCGAGCAGTACTTC. Translated: CASSYPALGEQYF.

This clonotype was found a few times. V usage is TRBV19 and J usage is TRBJ2-3; 11 bases line up with TRBD1. The V gene's germline CDR1 is LNHDA and CDR2 SQIVND (reference sequence). CDR3 size: 14 residues. After removal of 5 bases from V and 6 bases from J, the junction contained 4 bases not matched to a gene. The CDR3 spells CASSPGQGADTQYF. The CDR3 DNA reads as TGTGCCAGTAGTCCCGGACAGGGGGCGGATACGCAGTATTTT.

V is TRBV7-9 and J is TRBJ2-7, with D maybe TRBD1 (5 bases). The V end lost 1 base, the J end lost 5 bases, and 12 bases lay between the germline ends. The CDR3 length is 14 residues. The V gene's germline CDR1 is SEHNR and CDR2 FQNEAQ (reference sequence). The CDR3 nucleotides are TGTGCCAGCAGCTTAGGGCAGGGTGGAAACGAGCAGTACTTC. Protein: CASSLGQGGNEQYF.

The V call is TRBV20-1, the J call TRBJ1-1; 7 nucleotides match TRBD1. The CDR3 length is 14 residues. In germline, CDR1 is DFQATT, CDR2 SNEGSKA (reference sequence). The ends lost 7 bases at V and 4 bases at J; junction bases unmatched: 12. CDR3 sequence: CSVTLRGLGTEAFF. The DNA for the CDR3 is TGCAGTGTCACACTAAGGGGGCTTGGCACTGAAGCTTTCTTT.

Concerning this clonotype: A much larger clone lies a single base off, so this may be a read error. This rearrangement joins TRBV20-1 to TRBJ2-2, with D maybe TRBD2 (6 bases). Trimming pared 6 bases from V and 7 bases from J, leaving 18 bases between. The CDR3 contains 14 residues. Germline values: CDR1 DFQATT, CDR2 SNEGSKA (reference sequence). The CDR3 DNA follows: TGCAGTGCCCTGATCGGAGGGTCGGACGGGGAGCTGTTTTTT. Residues: CSALIGGSDGELFF.

This clonotype was seen a few times. The V gene is TRBV19, the J gene TRBJ1-1; D perhaps matches TRBD1 (6 bases). Germline values: CDR1 LNHDA, CDR2 SQIVND (reference sequence). CDR3 length: 14 residues. V lost 3 bases to trimming and J lost 11 bases, with 19 bases between them. The CDR3 coding sequence is TGTGCCAGTAGTATCGGGATGGAGGGGGGGGAGGCTTTCTTT. It is translated as CASSIGMEGGEAFF.

This clonotype appeared a few times. V and J are TRBV2 and TRBJ1-1; D remains ambiguous. V was shortened by 6 bases and J by 2 bases, with 7 bases between the two germline ends. Germline CDR1 SNHLY, CDR2 FYNNEI. This CDR3 comprises 12 residues. DNA for the CDR3: TGTGCCAGCAGACCGAGTAACACTGAAGCTTTCTTT. Its translation: CASRPSNTEAFF.

This chain connects TRBV7-9 to TRBJ2-5; no clear D gene. The V gene lost 0 bases and the J gene lost 0 bases, with 8 bases spanning the gap. This CDR3 spans 15 amino acids. CDR1 is SEHNR and CDR2 is FQNEAQ in the germline V gene (reference sequence). CDR3 sequence: CASSLAELYQETQYF. The CDR3 region has the DNA TGTGCCAGCAGCTTAGCGGAGTTGTACCAAGAGACCCAGTACTTC.